The T cell receptor beta chain described here comes from a study of blood T cell repertoires in COVID-19. The overall study: Sites across the United States, Italy and Spain contributed samples from acute and convalescent COVID-19. T cells, B-cell-depleted T cells, or PBMCs supplied cDNA or gDNA.

The CDR3 covers 15 residues. The germline gives CDR1 SGHRS, CDR2 YFSETQ. V was clipped by 4 bases and J by 4 bases; unmatched bases: 7. This clone is a singleton in its sample. As processed by the authors: Scientists estimated how many nucleated cells there were by amplifying reference gene primers. Produced via immunoSEQ multiplex PCR; TCRdb's table is partial and in-frame only. V and J calls and clone size follow that table, whereas D and trimming were derived from the DNA. Seen here are tens of thousands of clones, around four fifths observed once, and the top ten hold 5.3%. This chain joins TRBV5-1 and TRBJ1-4, with 7 bases lining up with TRBD1. The source of this sequence is a man aged 45-60 years with active COVID-19. The sample taken for sequencing was peripheral blood. The CDR3 DNA reads TGCGCCAGCAGCCGGGACAGCCTAGATAATGAAAAACTGTTTTTT. Translation gives CASSRDSLDNEKLFF.